The clone carrying this T cell receptor (beta chain) was seen more than once but under ten times. Antigen: not known. The sample comes from a study of T cell repertoires in cytomegalovirus infection. Study information: Recently identified HLA-C-restricted CMV epitopes were used, and well-studied HLA-B-restricted CMV epitopes were used as well. A matching HLA type, together with CMV infection, was signaled by public TCR beta signatures. Study conclusions and caveats: Dominating the ex vivo response were TCR beta clonotypes that were CMV-specific and HLA-C-restricted. Summed public TCR beta family frequency identified CMV carriers bearing the relevant HLA.

This CDR3 comprises 12 residues. Trimming took off 5 bases at V and 9 bases at J, with 11 bases between the two ends. Germline loops: CDR1 SGHTA, CDR2 FQGNSA. MiXCR, run by TCRdb on the reads, gives a single entry per CDR3 protein. The repertoire holds some 590,000 distinct CDR3 sequences, with roughly 42% as singletons. The chain has TRBV7-2 and TRBJ2-1; weak D call: TRBD1 (6 bases). This sample comprised cultured PBMCs, obtained from culture after CMV antigen stimulation. The clonotype originates from a human donor in good health (CMV status not recorded). Some clones in this sample may be carry-over from other donors' samples. The CDR3 reads CASSHRDPEQFF. In DNA, the CDR3 is TGTGCCAGCAGCCACAGGGACCCTGAGCAGTTCTTC.